This entry features one T cell receptor (beta chain) sequence. This record belongs to a study of blood T cell repertoires in COVID-19. Study-level background: Samples of COVID-19 (acute and convalescent) were obtained from the United States, Italy and Spain. In each case, the material was cDNA or gDNA derived from T cells, B-cell-depleted T cells, or PBMCs.

Authors' data handling: Reference gene primer amplification yielded estimated nucleated cell counts. Sequencing used immunoSEQ multiplex PCR; TCRdb keeps in-frame clones, though not all of them. Clone size and the V and J calls come from that table; the DNA yielded D and trimming. The repertoire holds around 60,000 clones, with about 84% as singletons. Germline V gene sequence: CDR1 MNHEY, CDR2 SVGEGT. CDR3 length: 17 amino acids. The V segment lost 4 bases and the J segment 2 bases; nucleotides outside the gene matches: 7. The origin of this receptor is a man aged 55 to 70 with acute or convalescent COVID-19. The sample comprised peripheral blood. The chain uses TRBV6-2 or TRBV6-3 and TRBJ2-2; 10 bases line up with TRBD2. The CDR3 sequence is CASSFSGGPINTGELFF. The DNA of the CDR3 is TGTGCCAGCAGTTTTAGCGGGGGGCCTATAAACACCGGGGAGCTGTTTTTT.